This T cell receptor (beta chain) was identified during a study of PD-L1 blockade in urothelial cancer. Clones were read by immunoSEQ multiplex PCR, and TCRdb kept only the in-frame ones, dropping some. The sample lists about 44,000 clones, roughly 78% occurring once. The CDR3 is made up of 14 amino acids. The germline CDR1 and CDR2 sequences are SGHVS and FQNEAQ. V gave up 3 bases and J gave up 8 bases; unmatched junction bases: 8. J is TRBJ1-1 and V is TRBV7-8; 8 nucleotides line up with TRBD1. The sample was PBMCs, taken around atezolizumab (anti-PD-L1) treatment. The TCR originated in a man aged 70 or older with urothelial cancer. Written as DNA, the CDR3 is TGTGCCAGCAGCTTTCAACCTAGGGACAGGGAAGCTTTCTTT. Translation: CASSFQPRDREAFF.